These T cell receptor beta chains were read from a single sample in a study of cytomegalovirus exposure and HLA in healthy donors. Sequencing used immunoSEQ multiplex PCR; TCRdb keeps in-frame clones, though not all of them. Of approximately 30,000 clones in the sample, about three fifths were seen once. Sequenced sample: PBMCs. The receptors stem from a man aged 45-65 years in good health and CMV-seropositive. CDR3s include the opening cysteine and the closing phenylalanine or tryptophan. A D gene is named only where the DNA matches it firmly. Clone size is given for some rows only: seen once, a few or many times, or a class if the clone is expanded.

j_gene | abundance | d_gene | v_gene | CDR3nt | CDR3aa
TRBJ2-3 | few | . | TRBV6-5 | TGTGCCAGCTCCCCAGAAGGCACAGATACGCAGTATTTT | CASSPEGTDTQYF
TRBJ2-7 | few | TRBD2 | TRBV7-6 | TGTGCCAGCAGCTTAGTAGCCAGCGGGAGGAGCTACGAGCAGTACTTC | CASSLVASGRSYEQYF
TRBJ2-7 | . | . | TRBV19 | TGTGCCAGTAGTGACGGGGTACCCTACGATGAGCAGTACTTC | CASSDGVPYDEQYF
TRBJ2-7 | once | TRBD1 | TRBV9 | TGTGCCAGCAGCCCTAATACAGGGGCCCACTACGAGCAGTACTTC | CASSPNTGAHYEQYF
TRBJ1-2 | . | . | TRBV5-1 | TGCGCCAGCAGGGGCAACCTCAACTATGGCTACACCTTC | CASRGNLNYGYTF
TRBJ2-2 | once | . | TRBV7-7 | TGTGCTAGCAGCTTATCCATTAACACCGGGGAGCTGTTTTTT | CASSLSINTGELFF
TRBJ2-2 | . | TRBD1 | TRBV7-6 | TGTGCCAGCAGCCCATTATTACAGGGGGCGCGCGCCGGGGAGCTGTTTTTT | CASSPLLQGARAGELFF
TRBJ2-2 | . | . | TRBV2 | TGTGCCAGCAGTGCAGAGAACACCGGGGAGCTGTTTTTT | CASSAENTGELFF
TRBJ2-1 | . | . | TRBV18 | TGTGCCAGCTCACCACTAACGGGTTCCTACAATGAGCAGTTCTTC | CASSPLTGSYNEQFF
TRBJ2-1 | few | . | TRBV7-6 | TGTGCCAGCAGCTTCCGCGAGAGGGATGAGCAGTTCTTC | CASSFRERDEQFF
TRBJ2-1 | . | TRBD2 | TRBV29-1 | TGCAGCGTTGAAGGGGGAGCAACTAGCGGATTATACAATGAGCAGTTCTTC | CSVEGGATSGLYNEQFF
TRBJ1-5 | few | . | TRBV6-1 | TGTGCCAGCGGGATAACGGGAGCGAATCAGCCCCAGCATTTT | CASGITGANQPQHF
TRBJ2-7 | . | . | TRBV29-1 | TGCAGCGTAAAAGACGGAGCCTACGAGCAGTACTTC | CSVKDGAYEQYF
TRBJ2-7 | few | . | TRBV5-1 | TGCGCCAGCAGCTTGAGGGGATTGGACGAGCAGTACTTC | CASSLRGLDEQYF
TRBJ1-5 | . | . | TRBV28 | TGTGCCAGCAGTTTATTTCCGTGGGCCCGTGATCAGCCCCAGCATTTT | CASSLFPWARDQPQHF
TRBJ2-3 | few | . | TRBV5-1 | TGCGCCAGCAGCCCTAAGGGTCCTAGCGGCACAGATACGCAGTATTTT | CASSPKGPSGTDTQYF
TRBJ1-1 | . | . | TRBV6-5 | TGTGCCAGCGTTAGGGGGGGCCCGAACACTGAAGCTTTCTTT | CASVRGGPNTEAFF
TRBJ1-5 | . | . | TRBV30 | TGTGCCTGGAGTGTACAAGGGGATCAGCCCCAGCATTTT | CAWSVQGDQPQHF
TRBJ2-5 | . | TRBD1 | TRBV10-3 | TGTGCCTGCCGGGACAGCCAAGAGACCCAGTACTTC | CACRDSQETQYF
TRBJ1-4 | few | . | TRBV5-6 | TGTGCCAGCAGCCCGAATGTGGGCGCAACTAATGAAAAACTGTTTTTT | CASSPNVGATNEKLFF
TRBJ1-5 | few | . | TRBV30 | TGTGCCTGGAGTGGCCGAATGGCCGGAGGCAATCAGCCCCAGCATTTT | CAWSGRMAGGNQPQHF
TRBJ2-5 | . | . | TRBV7-3 | TGTGCCAGCAGCCCCTACAGGGACGAGACCCAGTACTTC | CASSPYRDETQYF
TRBJ2-7 | . | . | TRBV4-2 | TGTGCCAGCAGCCAAGATGGGGGGGCCGACCCCTACGAGCAGTACTTC | CASSQDGGADPYEQYF
TRBJ2-3 | . | . | TRBV29-1 | TGCAGCGTTGAAGCGGTTAGCACAGATACGCAGTATTTT | CSVEAVSTDTQYF
TRBJ2-7 | . | TRBD2 | TRBV15 | TGTGCCACCAGTCGAGGAGCCGGGAGGATCTACGAGCAGTACTTC | CATSRGAGRIYEQYF